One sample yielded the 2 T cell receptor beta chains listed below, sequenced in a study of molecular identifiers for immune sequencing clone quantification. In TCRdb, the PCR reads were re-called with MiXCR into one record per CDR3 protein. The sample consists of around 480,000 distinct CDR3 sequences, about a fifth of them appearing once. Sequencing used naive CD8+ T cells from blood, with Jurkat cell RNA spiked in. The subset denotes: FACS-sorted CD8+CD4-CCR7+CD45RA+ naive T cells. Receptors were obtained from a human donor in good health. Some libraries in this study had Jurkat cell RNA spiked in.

CDR3 coding DNA: TGTGCCAGTAGTATGTACAGCTATAGCAATCAGCCCCAGCATTTT. This codes for CASSMYSYSNQPQHF. The chain has TRBV19 and TRBJ1-5; no definite D call. The CDR3 length is 15 residues. V was pared by 3 bases and J by 0 bases, with 9 bases between. In germline, CDR1 is LNHDA, CDR2 SQIVND (reference sequence).

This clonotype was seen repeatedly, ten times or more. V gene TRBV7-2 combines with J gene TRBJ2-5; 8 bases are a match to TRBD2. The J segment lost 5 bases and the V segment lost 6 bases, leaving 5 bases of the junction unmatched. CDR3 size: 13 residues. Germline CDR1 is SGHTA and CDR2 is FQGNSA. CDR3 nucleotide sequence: TGTGCCAGCAGTCCGGCGGGGGGTGAGACCCAGTACTTC. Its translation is CASSPAGGETQYF.